This paragraph reports one TCR beta chain. The data originate from a study of Ad26.COV2.S vaccination and SARS-CoV-2 variants. The treatment is: some 19 received Ad26.COV2.S at low or high dose, single or two shots; 5 received placebo; per-sample allocation not given. Day 63 following the first vaccine or placebo injection was when the samples were taken. The repertoire was sequenced with immunoSEQ multiplex PCR; TCRdb's copy has only in-frame clones and lacks some. The sample contains about 680,000 clones, roughly nine tenths of which appear only once. Deletions cut 4 bases from V and 0 bases from J, with 8 bases between. The CDR3 sequence is 14 residues long. Germline-derived CDR1 and CDR2 are SEHNR and FQNEAQ (reference sequence).

The material was peripheral blood, obtained in a trial of Ad26.COV2.S vaccine versus placebo. This TCR came from a person between 18 and 65 years old who received the Ad26.COV2.S COVID-19 vaccine or a placebo. The gene calls are TRBV7-9 and TRBJ2-3; D not certain. The CDR3 here is CASSSGLSTDTQYF. The CDR3 DNA is TGTGCCAGCAGCTCAGGCCTTAGCACAGATACGCAGTATTTT.